In this sample, the clone carrying this T cell receptor beta chain turned up a few times. A much larger clone is a single base away; this may be a read error. The sample comes from a study of Graves' ophthalmopathy and Graves' hyperthyroidism. About the research overall: Before any treatment, peripheral blood was taken at the initial diagnosis.

Transcripts of RNA were the source for amplifying TCR beta CDR3 regions. A first-round RT-PCR used HTBI primers, followed by a second-round multiplex PCR. TCRdb redid the calling of the multiplex PCR reads with MiXCR, one entry per CDR3 protein. The repertoire holds a few hundred thousand distinct CDR3 sequences, with about a sixth as singletons. The evidence that diagnosis relied on was clinical symptoms, serum thyroxine, TRAb, thyroid ultrasound and orbital computed tomography. What supplied the PBMCs was approximately 10 ml of fresh peripheral blood. CDR1 MDHEN and CDR2 SYDVKM come from the germline V gene. The CDR3 totals 13 residues.

The source material was peripheral blood. The chain joins TRBV28 to TRBJ2-7; D gene ambiguous. The source is an adult woman with stable Graves' hyperthyroidism. In DNA, the CDR3 is TGTGCCAGCAGTTTTAACTACAAAAGTCAGCAGGACTTC. Encoded protein: CASSFNYKSQQDF.